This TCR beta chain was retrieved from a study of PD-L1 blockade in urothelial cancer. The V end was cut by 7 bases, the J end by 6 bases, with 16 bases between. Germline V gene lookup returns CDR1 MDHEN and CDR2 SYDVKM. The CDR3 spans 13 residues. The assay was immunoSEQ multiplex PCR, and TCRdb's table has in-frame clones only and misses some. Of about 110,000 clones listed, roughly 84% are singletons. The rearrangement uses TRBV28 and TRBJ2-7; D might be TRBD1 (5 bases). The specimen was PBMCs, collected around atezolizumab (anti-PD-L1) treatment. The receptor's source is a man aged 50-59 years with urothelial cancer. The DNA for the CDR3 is TGTGCCAGCAAATCAGGGTTTCGCGGCGAGCAGTACTTC. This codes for CASKSGFRGEQYF.